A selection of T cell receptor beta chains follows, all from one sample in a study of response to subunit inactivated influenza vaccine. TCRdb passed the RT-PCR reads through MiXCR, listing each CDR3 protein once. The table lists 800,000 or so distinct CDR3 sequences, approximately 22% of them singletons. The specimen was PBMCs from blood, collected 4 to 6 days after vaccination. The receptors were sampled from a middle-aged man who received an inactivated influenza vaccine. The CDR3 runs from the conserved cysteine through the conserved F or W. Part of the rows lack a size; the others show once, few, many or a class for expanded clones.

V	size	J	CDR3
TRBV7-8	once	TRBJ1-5	CASSPAPRGVQPQHF
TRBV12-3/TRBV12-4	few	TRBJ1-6	CASSAGQGWSPLHF
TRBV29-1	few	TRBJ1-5	CSVSTGLYGQPQHF
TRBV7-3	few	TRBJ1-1	CASSLTRDSHTEAFF
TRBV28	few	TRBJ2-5	CASNPQGRGETQYF
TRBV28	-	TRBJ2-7	CASSSNPGKGPYEQYF
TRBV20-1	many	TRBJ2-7	CSARAEGGSSYEQYF
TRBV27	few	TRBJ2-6	CASMLLGPGANVLTF
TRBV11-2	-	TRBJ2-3	CASSLDGVSTDTQYF
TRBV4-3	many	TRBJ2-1	CASSQITSGKSHEQFF
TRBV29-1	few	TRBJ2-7	CSVSPGQGAGEQYF
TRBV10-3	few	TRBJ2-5	CATGWQETQYF
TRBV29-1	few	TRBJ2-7	CSVEGESYEQYF
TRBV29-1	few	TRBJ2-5	CSVAGTGGFMAQYF
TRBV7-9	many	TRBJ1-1	CASSLGQWDMNTEAFF
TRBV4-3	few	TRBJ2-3	CASSSIAGLQYF
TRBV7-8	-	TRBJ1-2	CASSLWGQGYTF
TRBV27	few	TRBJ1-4	CASSPIRQGTNEKLFF
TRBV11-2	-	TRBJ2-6	CASTLQGHKFSGANVLTF
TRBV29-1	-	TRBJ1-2	CSVEPRKGDGANYGNTF
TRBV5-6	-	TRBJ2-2	CASSDTGATGELFF